This TCR beta chain comes out of a study of neurological immune-mediated disorders. As for time point: longitudinal time-point 1 (baseline). The unsorted libraries were produced from 2 million PBMCs held at -80 C. Trimming took off 3 bases at V and 7 bases at J, with 19 bases between the two ends. The CDR3 covers 15 residues. CDR1 and CDR2 from the germline V gene are LNHNV and YYDKDF (reference sequence). Notes on this clonotype: No antigen is known for it.

Overall study results and limits: Multiple sclerosis was found to have the least TCR clonal expansion, below healthy controls, and HTLV-1-associated myelopathy the most.

5'RACE with 10-nucleotide random UMIs produced the cDNA. A single run covered 15-18 subjects with over 180 million TCR-beta sequences. One entry per CDR3 protein, called by TCRdb with MiXCR from the 5' RACE reads. The sample has around 69,000 distinct CDR3 sequences, roughly a tenth seen once. This receptor was obtained from a man aged 25-45 years in good health. The chain is built from TRBV15 and TRBJ2-7; unclear D gene. The sequenced sample was PBMCs. CDR3 amino acids: CATSRAGSPPKEQYF. CDR3 bases: TGTGCCACCAGCAGGGCCGGGTCTCCACCTAAAGAGCAGTACTTC. Together with reference TRBV15 and TRBJ2-7, the CDR3 gives the full variable domain: DAMVIQNPRYQVTQFGKPVTLSCSQTLNHNVMYWYQQKSSQAPKLLFHYYDKDFNNEADTPDNFQSRRPNTSFCFLDIRSPGLGDTAMYLCATSRAGSPPKEQYFGPGTRLTVT.